One sample yielded the 20 T cell receptor beta chains listed below, sequenced in a study of Ad26.COV2.S vaccination and SARS-CoV-2 variants. Treatment denoted: roughly 19 received Ad26.COV2.S at low or high dose, single or two shots; a few received placebo; per-sample allocation not given. The samples were gathered on day 63 after the first injection of vaccine or placebo. Produced via immunoSEQ multiplex PCR; TCRdb's table is partial and in-frame only. Here the sample spans 430,000 or so clones, roughly nine tenths being singletons. The sequences come from peripheral blood, collected in a trial of Ad26.COV2.S vaccine versus placebo. The receptor set was obtained from a person aged 18 to 65 who received the Ad26.COV2.S COVID-19 vaccine or a placebo.

This clone has just one count. J is TRBJ2-7 and V is TRBV7-2; 7 bases fit TRBD1. This CDR3 contains 15 residues. The V and J ends lost 1 base and 2 bases, in that order; junction bases with no gene match: 5. Per the germline V gene, CDR1 is SGHTA and CDR2 is FQGNSA. The CDR3: CASSLGGTVTYEQYF. DNA for the CDR3: TGTGCCAGCAGCTTAGGAGGGACAGTAACCTACGAGCAGTACTTC.

The J gene is TRBJ2-7, the V gene TRBV5-4; D may be TRBD1 (6 bases). Per germline, CDR1 SGHNT and CDR2 YYREEE (reference sequence). This CDR3 is 14 amino acids long. The V end lost 6 bases, the J end lost 4 bases, and 17 bases lay between the germline ends. CDR3 amino acids: CASTMLGTQYEQYF. The DNA of the CDR3 is TGTGCCAGCACAATGTTGGGGACACAGTACGAGCAGTACTTC.

Concerning this clone: The junction departs from germline at one end; a sequencing error may be responsible. The rearrangement uses TRBV20-1 and TRBJ1-4, with a possible D match to TRBD1 (5 bases). The CDR3 has 11 amino acids. Germline loops: CDR1 DFQATT, CDR2 SNEGSKA (reference sequence). CDR3 nucleotides: TGCAGTGCCAGAGGGGATGAAAAACTGTTTTTT. The encoded protein is CSARGDEKLFF.

J is TRBJ2-6 and V is TRBV5-8; D may be TRBD2 (5 bases). Trimming pared 1 base from V and 1 base from J, leaving 15 bases between. The CDR3 totals 18 residues. Germline-derived CDR1 and CDR2 are SGHTS and YDEGEE. CDR3 nucleotides: TGTGCCAGCAGCTTGTCGGTCAGTCCGGGGTCTGGGGCCAACGTCCTGACTTTC. It is translated as CASSLSVSPGSGANVLTF.

V is TRBV28 and J is TRBJ2-1; D remains unclear. Trimming pared 6 bases from V and 7 bases from J, leaving 13 bases between. The CDR3 has 13 amino acids. The germline V gene has CDR1 MDHEN and CDR2 SYDVKM. The CDR3 sequence: CASSPYPGNEQFF. CDR3 in DNA: TGTGCCAGCAGCCCATACCCCGGGAATGAGCAGTTCTTC. Supplemented by reference TRBV28 and TRBJ2-1, the full variable domain reads DVKVTQSSRYLVKRTGEKVFLECVQDMDHENMFWYRQDPGLGLRLIYFSYDVKMKEKGDIPEGYSVSREKKERFSLILESASTNQTSMYLCASSPYPGNEQFFGPGTRLTVL.

This clone was picked up one time. The chain recombines TRBV6-5 with TRBJ2-7; D might be TRBD1 (6 bases). The CDR3 contains 14 residues. The V gene lost 5 bases and the J gene lost 3 bases, with 14 bases spanning the gap. The germline V gene encodes CDR1 MNHEY and CDR2 SVGAGI. As DNA, the CDR3 is TGTGCCAGCAGTCCGGACAGACACTACTACGAGCAGTACTTC. Translated: CASSPDRHYYEQYF.

The V gene is TRBV18, the J gene TRBJ1-1, with D tentatively TRBD1 (5 bases). The germline V and J ends were trimmed by 6 bases and 1 base, with 21 bases remaining between them. This CDR3 comprises 17 residues. Germline V gives CDR1 KGHSH, CDR2 LQKENI. The DNA of the CDR3 is TGTGCCAGCTCCTACTTCCACGCCGGGACTGAGAACACTGAAGCTTTCTTT. Its protein product is CASSYFHAGTENTEAFF.

The chain carries TRBV5-6 and TRBJ1-4; D gene unclear. V lost 10 bases and J lost 0, with 13 bases in between. The CDR3 sequence is 14 residues long. Germline V gives CDR1 SGHDT, CDR2 YYEEEE. Here the CDR3 reads CAGSRSPTNEKLFF. The CDR3 DNA sequence: TGTGCCGGATCCAGGTCCCCAACTAATGAAAAACTGTTTTTT.

V usage is TRBV19 and J usage is TRBJ1-2; D may be TRBD1 (5 bases). The germline V gene encodes CDR1 LNHDA and CDR2 SQIVND (reference sequence). Trimming took 0 bases from V and 6 from J, leaving 11 bases between them. The CDR3 contains 14 residues. This CDR3 is CASSIDRAEHGYTF. In DNA form, the CDR3 reads TGTGCCAGTAGTATAGACAGGGCGGAGCATGGCTACACCTTC.

The chain recombines TRBV12-3 or TRBV12-4 with TRBJ1-3; no definite D call. V was trimmed by 6 bases and J by 0 bases, leaving 6 bases between them. The CDR3 runs to 13 residues. The DNA for the CDR3 is TGTGCCAGCAGGGAAACCTCTGGAAACACCATATATTTT. This gives the protein CASRETSGNTIYF.

The chain links TRBV5-8 to TRBJ1-2; TRBD1 aligns across 7 bases. From germline, CDR1 is SGHTS and CDR2 YDEGEE. V shed 2 bases and J 8 bases; nucleotides not matched to a gene: 9. This CDR3 is 14 amino acids long. This CDR3 is CASSFGDRVTGYTF. The CDR3 region has the DNA TGTGCCAGCAGCTTCGGCGACAGGGTGACCGGCTACACCTTC.

The CDR3 here is CASSLDSAGRLMYV. The CDR3 nucleotides read TGTGCCAGCAGCTTGGATTCGGCGGGGCGCCTTATGTACGTC. The rearrangement uses TRBV5-5 and TRBJ2-7; TRBD2 might be the D (6 bases). CDR1 and CDR2 (germline): SGHKS, YYEKEE (reference sequence). The CDR3 totals 14 residues. Trimming pared 0 bases from V and 12 bases from J, leaving 19 bases between.

This clone was observed a few times. V is TRBV6-2 or TRBV6-3 and J is TRBJ1-1; D is unclear. Trimming took off 3 bases at V and 0 bases at J, with 14 bases between the two ends. The CDR3 totals 16 residues. CDR1 is MNHEY, CDR2 SVGEGT, per germline. This CDR3 is CASSYSTEEMNTEAFF. The CDR3 DNA reads TGTGCCAGCAGTTATTCGACTGAAGAAATGAACACTGAAGCTTTCTTT.

In this sample, this clone turned up a few times. The J gene is TRBJ1-6, the V gene TRBV7-2; D gene unclear. Trimming took off 3 bases at V and 10 bases at J, with 13 bases between the two ends. Germline values: CDR1 SGHTA, CDR2 FQGNSA. The CDR3 consists of 14 residues. The CDR3 loop is CASSFRNINSPLHF. For the CDR3, the DNA is TGTGCCAGCAGCTTTAGGAATATTAACTCACCCCTCCACTTT.

The CDR3 nucleotides are TGTGCCAGCAGTGAAGTTCTAGGAAGGTTCACTGAAGCTTTCTTT. Its protein product is CASSEVLGRFTEAFF. V usage is TRBV6-1 and J usage is TRBJ1-1; D is ambiguous. Germline assignment: CDR1 MNHNS and CDR2 SASEGT. There are 15 residues in the CDR3. The germline V and J ends were trimmed by 1 base and 4 bases, with 13 bases remaining between them.

This chain connects TRBV18 to TRBJ1-2; D call uncertain. V lost 0 bases and J 3 bases, leaving 5 bases between the germline ends. Germline values: CDR1 KGHSH, CDR2 LQKENI. The CDR3 runs to 13 residues. The CDR3 DNA is TGTGCCAGCTCACCACCAGGTTACTATGGCTACACCTTC. Translating gives CASSPPGYYGYTF.

This rearrangement joins TRBV11-3 to TRBJ2-3; no definite D call. The CDR3 runs to 15 residues. The V and J ends lost 5 bases and 0 bases respectively, with 12 bases between them. The germline V gene encodes CDR1 SGHNT and CDR2 YENEEA. CDR3 in DNA: TGTGCCAGCAGCCAACTGGTCCCTAGCACAGATACGCAGTATTTT. It codes for CASSQLVPSTDTQYF.

The rearrangement joins TRBV18 to TRBJ1-4, with 9 nucleotides matching TRBD1. The CDR3 loop spans 15 amino acids. Trimming cost V 4 bases and J 7 bases; bases outside gene matches: 7. Germline V gene lookup returns CDR1 KGHSH and CDR2 LQKENI. CDR3 in DNA: TGTGCCAGCTCACTCGACAGGGGGTTAGGTGAAAAACTGTTTTTT. Amino acids: CASSLDRGLGEKLFF. Full variable domain (rest looked up from reference TRBV18 and TRBJ1-4): NAGVMQNPRHLVRRRGQEARLRCSPMKGHSHVYWYRQLPEEGLKFMVYLQKENIIDESGMPKERFSAEFPKEGPSILRIQQVVRGDSAAYFCASSLDRGLGEKLFFGSGTQLSVL.

V gene TRBV18 combines with J gene TRBJ2-7, with a weak D call TRBD1 (6 bases). From germline, CDR1 is KGHSH and CDR2 LQKENI. This CDR3 has 14 residues. V was shortened by 6 bases and J by 9 bases, with 21 bases between the two germline ends. CDR3 residues: CASSEDRDPNGQYV. In DNA, the CDR3 is TGTGCCAGCTCCGAGGACAGAGACCCGAACGGGCAGTACGTC.

This clone was recorded once. This chain connects TRBV19 to TRBJ1-4, with D unclear. CDR3 length: 16 residues. V gave up 4 bases and J gave up 2 bases, with 14 bases separating them. Germline lookup yields CDR1 LNHDA and CDR2 SQIVND (reference sequence). CDR3 coding DNA: TGTGCCAGTAGTAAGCACAGAGCTGCGACTAATGAAAAACTGTTTTTT. This codes for CASSKHRAATNEKLFF.